This TCR beta chain was sequenced during a study of long-term antiretroviral therapy in people with HIV. The study's findings and limits: Every time point showed a repertoire led by clones expanded before ART.

With survey level as its setting, the immunoSEQ assay was v3.0. TCRdb keeps only in-frame clones here, not all; method: immunoSEQ multiplex PCR. Among about 34,000 clones listed, approximately 84% were seen once. A word on this clone: As yet, its antigen is unknown.

Treatment of all HIV participants took place in the United States. The trim removed 3 bases at V and 8 bases at J, leaving 6 bases unmatched. CDR1 and CDR2 (germline): KGHSH, LQKENI. The CDR3 has 13 amino acids. The material sequenced was unsorted PBMCs, taken just over 2.7 years before starting antiretroviral therapy. The J gene is TRBJ1-2, the V gene TRBV18, with 7 bases that match TRBD1. The TCR comes from a woman in her twenties or thirties with HIV. As DNA, the CDR3 is TGTGCCAGCTCACCCGCCAGGGGGGAAGGCTACACCTTC. It specifies CASSPARGEGYTF.